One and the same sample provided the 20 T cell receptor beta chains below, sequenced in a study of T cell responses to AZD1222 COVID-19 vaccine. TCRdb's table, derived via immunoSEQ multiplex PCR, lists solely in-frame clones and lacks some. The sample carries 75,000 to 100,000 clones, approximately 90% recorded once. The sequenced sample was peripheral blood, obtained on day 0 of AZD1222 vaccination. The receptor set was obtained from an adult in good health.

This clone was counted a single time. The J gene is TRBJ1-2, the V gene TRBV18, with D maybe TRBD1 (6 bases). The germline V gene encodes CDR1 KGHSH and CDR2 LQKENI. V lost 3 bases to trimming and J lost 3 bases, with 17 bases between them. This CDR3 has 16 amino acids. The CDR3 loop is CASSPGLQGGDYGYTF. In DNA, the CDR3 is TGTGCCAGCTCACCGGGATTACAGGGTGGTGACTATGGCTACACCTTC.

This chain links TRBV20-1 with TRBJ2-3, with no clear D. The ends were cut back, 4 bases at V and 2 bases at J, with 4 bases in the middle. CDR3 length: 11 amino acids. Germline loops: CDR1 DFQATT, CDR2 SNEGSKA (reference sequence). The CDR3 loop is CSAKNTDTQYF. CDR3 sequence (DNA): TGCAGTGCTAAGAACACAGATACGCAGTATTTT.

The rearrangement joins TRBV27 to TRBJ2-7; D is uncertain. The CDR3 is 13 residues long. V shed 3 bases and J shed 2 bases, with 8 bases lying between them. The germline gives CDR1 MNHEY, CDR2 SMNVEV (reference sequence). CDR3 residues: CASSFRQTYEQYF. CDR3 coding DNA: TGTGCCAGCAGTTTTAGACAAACCTACGAGCAGTACTTC.

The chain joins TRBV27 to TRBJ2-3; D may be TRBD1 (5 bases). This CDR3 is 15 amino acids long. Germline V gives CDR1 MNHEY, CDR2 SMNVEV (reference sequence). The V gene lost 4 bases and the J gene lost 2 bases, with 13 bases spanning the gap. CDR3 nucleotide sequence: TGTGCCAGCAGTTCCCAAACAGGCCACACAGATACGCAGTATTTT. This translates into CASSSQTGHTDTQYF.

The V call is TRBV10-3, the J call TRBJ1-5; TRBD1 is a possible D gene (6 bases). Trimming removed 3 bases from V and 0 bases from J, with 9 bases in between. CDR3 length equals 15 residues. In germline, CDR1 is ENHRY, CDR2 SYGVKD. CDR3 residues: CAISEGTISNQPQHF. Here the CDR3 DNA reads TGTGCCATCAGTGAAGGGACAATTAGCAATCAGCCCCAGCATTTT.

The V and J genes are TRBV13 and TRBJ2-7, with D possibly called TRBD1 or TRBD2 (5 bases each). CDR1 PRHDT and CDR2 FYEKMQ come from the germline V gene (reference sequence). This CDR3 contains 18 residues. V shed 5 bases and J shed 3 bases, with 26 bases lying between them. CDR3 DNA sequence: TGTGCCAGCAGCGAAACGGTGACAGCGGTAGCCCCCCTCTACGAGCAGTACTTC. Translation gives CASSETVTAVAPLYEQYF.

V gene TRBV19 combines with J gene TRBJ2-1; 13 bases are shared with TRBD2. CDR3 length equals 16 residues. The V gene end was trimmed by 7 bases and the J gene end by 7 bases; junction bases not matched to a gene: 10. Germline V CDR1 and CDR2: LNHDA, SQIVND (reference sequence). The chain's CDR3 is CASTAYTGLAGNEQFF. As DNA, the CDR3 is TGTGCCAGTACCGCATATACGGGACTAGCGGGAAATGAGCAGTTCTTC.

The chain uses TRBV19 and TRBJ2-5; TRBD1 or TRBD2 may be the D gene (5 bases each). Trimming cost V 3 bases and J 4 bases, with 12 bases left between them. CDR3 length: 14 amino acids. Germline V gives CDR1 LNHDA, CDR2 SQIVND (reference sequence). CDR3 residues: CASSIGTLGETQYF. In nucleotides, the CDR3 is TGTGCCAGTAGTATTGGGACCCTGGGAGAGACCCAGTACTTC.

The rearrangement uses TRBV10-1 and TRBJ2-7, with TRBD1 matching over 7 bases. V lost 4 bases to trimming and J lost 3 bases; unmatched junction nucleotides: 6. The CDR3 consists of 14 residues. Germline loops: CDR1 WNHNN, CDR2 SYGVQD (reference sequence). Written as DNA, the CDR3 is TGCGCCAGCAGTGCAGTCGGACAGGTCTACGAGCAGTACTTC. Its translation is CASSAVGQVYEQYF.

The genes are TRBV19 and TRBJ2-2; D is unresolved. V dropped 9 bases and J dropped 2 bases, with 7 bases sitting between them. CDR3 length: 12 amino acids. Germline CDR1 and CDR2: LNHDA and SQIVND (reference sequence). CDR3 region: CASTLNTGELFF. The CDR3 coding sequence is TGTGCCAGCACCCTTAACACCGGGGAGCTGTTTTTT.

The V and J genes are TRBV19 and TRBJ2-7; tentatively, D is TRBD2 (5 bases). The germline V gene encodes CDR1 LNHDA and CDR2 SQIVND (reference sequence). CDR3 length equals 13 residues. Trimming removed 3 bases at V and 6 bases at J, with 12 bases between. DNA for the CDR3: TGTGCCAGTAGTATTGGACTCGAGCGCGAGCAGTACTTC. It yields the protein CASSIGLEREQYF.

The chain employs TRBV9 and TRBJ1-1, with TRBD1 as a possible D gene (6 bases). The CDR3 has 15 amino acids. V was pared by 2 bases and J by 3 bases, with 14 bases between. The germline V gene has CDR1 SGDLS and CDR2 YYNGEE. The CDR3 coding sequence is TGTGCCAGCAGCGTCGGTTACAGGGAGGACACTGAAGCTTTCTTT. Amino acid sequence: CASSVGYREDTEAFF.

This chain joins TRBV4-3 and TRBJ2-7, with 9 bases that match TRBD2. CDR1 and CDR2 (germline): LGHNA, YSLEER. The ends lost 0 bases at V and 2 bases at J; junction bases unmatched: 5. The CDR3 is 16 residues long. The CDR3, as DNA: TGCGCCAGCAGCCAAGATCCGGCTAGCGGGGCCTACGAGCAGTACTTC. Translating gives CASSQDPASGAYEQYF.

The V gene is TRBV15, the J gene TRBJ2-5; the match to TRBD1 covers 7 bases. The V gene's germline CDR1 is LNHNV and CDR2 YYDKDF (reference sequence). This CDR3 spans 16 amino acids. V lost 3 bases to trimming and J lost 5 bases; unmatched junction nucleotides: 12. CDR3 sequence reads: CATSSFRDSRPETQYF. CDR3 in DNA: TGTGCCACCAGCAGCTTTCGGGACAGCCGGCCGGAGACCCAGTACTTC.

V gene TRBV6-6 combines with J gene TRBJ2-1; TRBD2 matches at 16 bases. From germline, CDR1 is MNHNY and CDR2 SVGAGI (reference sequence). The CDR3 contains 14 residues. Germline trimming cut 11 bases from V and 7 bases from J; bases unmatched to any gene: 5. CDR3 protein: CAGGLAGGSNEQFF. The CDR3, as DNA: TGTGCCGGGGGACTAGCGGGAGGGTCTAATGAGCAGTTCTTC.

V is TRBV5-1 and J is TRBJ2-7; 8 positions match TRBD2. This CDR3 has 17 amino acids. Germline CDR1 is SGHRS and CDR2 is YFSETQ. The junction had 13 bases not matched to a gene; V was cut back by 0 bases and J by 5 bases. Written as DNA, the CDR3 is TGCGCCAGCAGCTTGGGGCGCGGGAGGATAAGTAGCGACGAGCAGTACTTC. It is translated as CASSLGRGRISSDEQYF.

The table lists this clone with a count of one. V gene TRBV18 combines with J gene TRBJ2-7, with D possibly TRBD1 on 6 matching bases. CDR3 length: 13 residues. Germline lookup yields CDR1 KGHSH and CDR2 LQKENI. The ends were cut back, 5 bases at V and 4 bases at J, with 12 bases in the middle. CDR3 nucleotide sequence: TGTGCCAGCTCAGCAAGACAGGAGTACGAGCAGTACTTC. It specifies CASSARQEYEQYF.

CDR3 sequence: CASSITSGRTDEQYF. The CDR3 DNA sequence: TGTGCCAGCAGCATCACTAGCGGGAGGACCGACGAGCAGTACTTC. V and J are TRBV7-8 and TRBJ2-7; TRBD2 matches 12 bases. The germline V gene encodes CDR1 SGHVS and CDR2 FQNEAQ. Unmatched junction bases numbered 7, after V lost 5 bases and J lost 5 bases. This CDR3 has 15 amino acids.

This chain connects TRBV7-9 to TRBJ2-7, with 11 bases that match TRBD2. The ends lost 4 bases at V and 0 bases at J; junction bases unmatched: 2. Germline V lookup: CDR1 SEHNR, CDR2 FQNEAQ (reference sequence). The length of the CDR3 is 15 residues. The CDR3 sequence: CASSSTSGSSYEQYF. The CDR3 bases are TGTGCCAGCAGCTCAACTAGCGGGAGCTCCTACGAGCAGTACTTC.

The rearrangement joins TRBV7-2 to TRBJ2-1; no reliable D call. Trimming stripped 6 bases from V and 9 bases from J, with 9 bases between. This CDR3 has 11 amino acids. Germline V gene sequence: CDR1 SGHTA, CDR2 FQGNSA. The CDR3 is CASRLAAEQFF. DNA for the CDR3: TGTGCCAGCAGGTTGGCGGCTGAGCAGTTCTTC.